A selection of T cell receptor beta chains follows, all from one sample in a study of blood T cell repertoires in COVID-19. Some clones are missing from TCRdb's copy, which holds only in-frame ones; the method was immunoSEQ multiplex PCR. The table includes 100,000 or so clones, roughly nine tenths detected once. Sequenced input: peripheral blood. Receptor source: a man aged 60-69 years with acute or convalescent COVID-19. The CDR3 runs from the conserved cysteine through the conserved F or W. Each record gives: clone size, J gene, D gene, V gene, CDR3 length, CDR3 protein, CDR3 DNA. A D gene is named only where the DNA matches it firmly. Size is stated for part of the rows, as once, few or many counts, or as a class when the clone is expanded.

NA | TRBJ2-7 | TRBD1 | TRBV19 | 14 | CASSIKAGGGEQYF | TGTGCCAGTAGTATAAAAGCAGGGGGCGGAGAGCAGTACTTC
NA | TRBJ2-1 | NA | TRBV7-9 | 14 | CASRPGTRLDEQFF | TGTGCCAGCAGACCCGGGACAAGGCTGGATGAGCAGTTCTTC
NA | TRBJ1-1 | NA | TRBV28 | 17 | CASSPPGTQFLNTEAFF | TGTGCCAGCAGTCCGCCCGGGACACAGTTTTTGAACACTGAAGCTTTCTTT
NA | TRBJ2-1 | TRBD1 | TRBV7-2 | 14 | CASSSSSTGNEQFF | TGTGCCAGCAGCTCCTCCTCGACAGGGAATGAGCAGTTCTTC
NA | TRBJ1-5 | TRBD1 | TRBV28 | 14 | CASRPGQSYQPQHF | TGTGCCAGCAGACCGGGACAGTCGTATCAGCCCCAGCATTTT
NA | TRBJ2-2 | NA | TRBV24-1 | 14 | CATSDPGGTGELFF | TGTGCCACCAGTGACCCTGGGGGGACCGGGGAGCTGTTTTTT
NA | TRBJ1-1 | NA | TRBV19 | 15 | CASRAVNFLNTEAFF | TGTGCCAGTAGGGCCGTAAATTTTCTGAACACTGAAGCTTTCTTT
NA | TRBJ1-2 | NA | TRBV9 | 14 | CASSVGWPNYGYTF | TGTGCCAGCAGCGTAGGGTGGCCTAACTATGGCTACACCTTC
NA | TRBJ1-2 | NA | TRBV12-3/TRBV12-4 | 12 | CASSLQNYGYTF | TGTGCCAGCAGTTTACAAAACTATGGCTACACCTTC
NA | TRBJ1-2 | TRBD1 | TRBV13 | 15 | CASSLGQGGNYGYTF | TGTGCCAGCAGCTTAGGACAGGGGGGTAACTATGGCTACACCTTC
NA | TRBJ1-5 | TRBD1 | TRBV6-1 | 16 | CASSEFNTGGNQPQHF | TGTGCCAGCAGTGAATTCAACACAGGGGGCAATCAGCCCCAGCATTTT
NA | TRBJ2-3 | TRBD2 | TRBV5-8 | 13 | CAKLAGRTDTQYF | TGTGCCAAGTTAGCGGGGCGCACAGATACGCAGTATTTT
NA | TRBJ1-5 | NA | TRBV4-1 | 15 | CASSPPPGGNQPQHF | TGCGCCAGCAGCCCCCCCCCGGGGGGGAATCAGCCCCAGCATTTT
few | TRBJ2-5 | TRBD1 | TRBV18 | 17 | CASSPPGGQGVRETQYF | TGTGCCAGCTCACCACCGGGGGGACAGGGGGTTCGAGAGACCCAGTACTTC
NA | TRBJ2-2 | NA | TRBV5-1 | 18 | CASSAPVQGLVDTGELFF | TGCGCCAGCAGCGCCCCGGTACAGGGTTTAGTCGACACCGGGGAGCTGTTTTTT
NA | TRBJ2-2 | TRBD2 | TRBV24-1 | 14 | CATSALAGTGELFF | TGTGCCACCAGTGCCCTAGCGGGAACCGGGGAGCTGTTTTTT
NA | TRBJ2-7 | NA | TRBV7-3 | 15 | CASSGQTPREYEQYF | TGTGCCAGCAGCGGGCAGACACCGAGGGAATACGAGCAGTACTTC
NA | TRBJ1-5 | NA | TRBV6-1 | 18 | CASSALRGAHSGNQPQHF | TGTGCCAGCAGTGCGTTACGGGGGGCGCATTCCGGAAATCAGCCCCAGCATTTT
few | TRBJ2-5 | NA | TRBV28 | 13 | CASSYQGRETQYF | TGTGCCAGCAGTTACCAGGGGCGGGAGACCCAGTACTTC
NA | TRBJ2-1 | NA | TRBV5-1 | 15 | CASSSPSAVYNEQFF | TGCGCCAGCAGCTCCCCTTCGGCGGTTTACAATGAGCAGTTCTTC
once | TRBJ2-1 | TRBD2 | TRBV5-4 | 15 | CASSLKRDGYNEQFF | TGTGCCAGCAGCTTAAAGCGGGACGGCTACAATGAGCAGTTCTTC
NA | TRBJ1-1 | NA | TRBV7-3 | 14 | CASSLDRSSTEAFF | TGTGCCAGCAGCTTAGACAGAAGTTCGACTGAAGCTTTCTTT
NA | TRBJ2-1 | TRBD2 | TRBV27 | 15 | CASSPRTSGNNEQFF | TGTGCCAGCAGTCCACGGACTAGCGGTAACAATGAGCAGTTCTTC
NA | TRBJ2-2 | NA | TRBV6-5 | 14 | CASTSQGNTGELFF | TGTGCCAGCACCAGCCAGGGGAACACCGGGGAGCTGTTTTTT
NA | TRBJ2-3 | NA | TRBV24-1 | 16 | CATSDSRQTSTDTQYF | TGTGCCACCAGTGATTCCCGCCAGACTAGCACAGATACGCAGTATTTT
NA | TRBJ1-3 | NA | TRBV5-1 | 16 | CASSLGLAGTGNTIYF | TGCGCCAGCAGCTTGGGGCTCGCAGGGACTGGAAACACCATATATTTT
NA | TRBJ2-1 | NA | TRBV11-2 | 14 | CASSLRQSDNEQFF | TGTGCCAGCAGCTTACGCCAGAGCGACAATGAGCAGTTCTTC
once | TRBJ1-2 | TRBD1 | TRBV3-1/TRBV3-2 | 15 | CASSQGTGGNYGYTF | TGTGCCAGCAGCCAAGGTACAGGGGGTAACTATGGCTACACCTTC
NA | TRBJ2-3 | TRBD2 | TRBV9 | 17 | CASSVGGGGRPADTQYF | TGTGCCAGCAGCGTAGGGGGAGGCGGGAGACCGGCAGATACGCAGTATTTT
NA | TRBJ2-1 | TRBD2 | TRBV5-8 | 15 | CASSLGLAVYNEQFF | TGTGCCAGCAGCTTGGGGCTAGCGGTTTACAATGAGCAGTTCTTC
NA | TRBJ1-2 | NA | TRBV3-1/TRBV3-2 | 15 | CASSQDRAVNYGYTF | TGTGCCAGCAGCCAAGATAGAGCGGTGAACTATGGCTACACCTTC
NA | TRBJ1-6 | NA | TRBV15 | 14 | CATSRDQRNSPLHF | TGTGCCACCAGCAGAGATCAACGGAATTCACCCCTCCACTTT
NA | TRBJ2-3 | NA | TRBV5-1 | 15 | CASSLAGVRTDTQYF | TGCGCCAGCAGCTTGGCCGGGGTCCGCACAGATACGCAGTATTTT
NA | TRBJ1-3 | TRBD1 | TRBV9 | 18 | CASGRGGTGGFSGNTIYF | TGTGCCAGCGGACGGGGAGGAACAGGGGGCTTTTCTGGAAACACCATATATTTT